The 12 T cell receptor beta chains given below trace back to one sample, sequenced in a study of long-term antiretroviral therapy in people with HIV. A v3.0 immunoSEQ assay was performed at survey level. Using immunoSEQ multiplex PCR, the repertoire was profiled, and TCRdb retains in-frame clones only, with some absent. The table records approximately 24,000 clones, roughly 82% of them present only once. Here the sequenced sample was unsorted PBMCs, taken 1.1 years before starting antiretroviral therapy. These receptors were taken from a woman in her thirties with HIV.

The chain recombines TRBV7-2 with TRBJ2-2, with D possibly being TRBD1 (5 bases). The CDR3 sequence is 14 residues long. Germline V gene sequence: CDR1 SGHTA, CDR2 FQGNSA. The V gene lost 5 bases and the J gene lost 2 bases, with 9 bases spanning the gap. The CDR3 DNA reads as TGTGCCAGCAGCCCTCAGGGTAACACCGGGGAGCTGTTTTTT. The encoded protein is CASSPQGNTGELFF. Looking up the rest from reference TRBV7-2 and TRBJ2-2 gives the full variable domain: GAGVSQSPSNKVTEKGKDVELRCDPISGHTALYWYRQSLGQGLEFLIYFQGNSAPDKSGLPSDRFSAERTGGSVSTLTIQRTQQEDSAVYLCASSPQGNTGELFFGEGSRLTVL.

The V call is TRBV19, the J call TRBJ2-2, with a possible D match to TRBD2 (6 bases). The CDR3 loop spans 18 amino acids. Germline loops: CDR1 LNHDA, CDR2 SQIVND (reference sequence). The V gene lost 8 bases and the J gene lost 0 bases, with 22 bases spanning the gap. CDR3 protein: CASGGDVHIWSNTGELFF. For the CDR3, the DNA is TGTGCCAGTGGCGGGGACGTTCACATATGGTCGAACACCGGGGAGCTGTTTTTT.

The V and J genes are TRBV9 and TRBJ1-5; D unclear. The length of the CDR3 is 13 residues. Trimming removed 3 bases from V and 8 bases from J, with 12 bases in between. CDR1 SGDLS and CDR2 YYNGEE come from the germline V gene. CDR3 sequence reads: CASSAGEGEPQHF. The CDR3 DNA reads TGTGCCAGCAGCGCCGGGGAGGGAGAGCCCCAGCATTTT. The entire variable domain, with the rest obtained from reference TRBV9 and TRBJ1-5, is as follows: DSGVTQTPKHLITATGQRVTLRCSPRSGDLSVYWYQQSLDQGLQFLIQYYNGEERAKGNILERFSAQQFPDLHSELNLSSLELGDSALYFCASSAGEGEPQHFGDGTRLSIL.

The CDR3 DNA reads TGTGCCAGCAGCCGACAGGGCTTCTATGGCTACACCTTC. Translation: CASSRQGFYGYTF. The V gene is TRBV27, the J gene TRBJ1-2, with TRBD1 matching over 7 bases. Per germline, CDR1 MNHEY and CDR2 SMNVEV (reference sequence). Germline trimming cut 6 bases from V and 4 bases from J; bases unmatched to any gene: 5. The CDR3 runs 13 residues.

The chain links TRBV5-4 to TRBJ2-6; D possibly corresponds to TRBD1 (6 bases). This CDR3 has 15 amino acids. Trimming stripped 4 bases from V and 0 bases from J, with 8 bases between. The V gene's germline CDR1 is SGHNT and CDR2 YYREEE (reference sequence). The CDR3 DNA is TGTGCCAGCAGCCCGACAGGCTCTGGGGCCAACGTCCTGACTTTC. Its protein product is CASSPTGSGANVLTF.

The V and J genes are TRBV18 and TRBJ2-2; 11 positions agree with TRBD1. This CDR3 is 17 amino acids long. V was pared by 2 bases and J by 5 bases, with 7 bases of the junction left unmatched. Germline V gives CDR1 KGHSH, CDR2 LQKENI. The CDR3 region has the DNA TGTGCCAGCTCACCATCCAGGACAGGGGGCAGAACCGGGGAGCTGTTTTTT. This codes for CASSPSRTGGRTGELFF.

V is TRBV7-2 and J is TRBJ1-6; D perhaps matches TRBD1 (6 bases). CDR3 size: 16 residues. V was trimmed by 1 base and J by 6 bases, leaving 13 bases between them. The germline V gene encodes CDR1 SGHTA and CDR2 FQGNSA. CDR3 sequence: CASSLGTAKLNSPLHF. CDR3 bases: TGTGCCAGCAGCTTAGGGACAGCAAAGCTTAATTCACCCCTCCACTTT. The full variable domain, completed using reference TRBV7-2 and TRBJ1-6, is GAGVSQSPSNKVTEKGKDVELRCDPISGHTALYWYRQSLGQGLEFLIYFQGNSAPDKSGLPSDRFSAERTGGSVSTLTIQRTQQEDSAVYLCASSLGTAKLNSPLHFGNGTRLTVT.

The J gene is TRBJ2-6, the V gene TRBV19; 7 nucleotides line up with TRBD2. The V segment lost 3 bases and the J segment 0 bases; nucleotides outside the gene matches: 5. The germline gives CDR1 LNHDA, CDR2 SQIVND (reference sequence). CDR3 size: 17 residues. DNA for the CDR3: TGTGCCAGTAGTATTAGGGAGGGAATCTCTGGGGCCAACGTCCTGACTTTC. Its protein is CASSIREGISGANVLTF.

CDR3 nucleotide sequence: TGTGCCAGCTCACCAAGCGACCCTGGGGGGTCCAATGAAAAACTGTTTTTT. This sequence encodes CASSPSDPGGSNEKLFF. V is TRBV18 and J is TRBJ1-4, with D possibly TRBD1 on 5 matching bases. CDR1 is KGHSH, CDR2 LQKENI, per germline. This CDR3 is 17 amino acids long. Trimming pared 2 bases from V and 5 bases from J, leaving 18 bases between.

Here the CDR3 reads CASSYDSGQVNTEAFF. The DNA for the CDR3 is TGTGCCAGCAGTTACGACTCGGGACAGGTGAACACTGAAGCTTTCTTT. This chain links TRBV6-5 with TRBJ1-1; 8 bases match TRBD1. CDR3 size: 16 residues. After removal of 2 bases from V and 0 bases from J, the junction contained 5 bases not matched to a gene. Per germline, CDR1 MNHEY and CDR2 SVGAGI.

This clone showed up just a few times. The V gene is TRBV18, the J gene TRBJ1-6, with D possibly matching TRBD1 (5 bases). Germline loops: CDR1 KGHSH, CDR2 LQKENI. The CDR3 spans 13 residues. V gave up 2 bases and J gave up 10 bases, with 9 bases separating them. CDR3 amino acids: CASSPFRVSPLHF. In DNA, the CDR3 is TGTGCCAGCTCACCATTCAGGGTCTCACCCCTCCACTTT. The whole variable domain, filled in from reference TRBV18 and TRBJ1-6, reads NAGVMQNPRHLVRRRGQEARLRCSPMKGHSHVYWYRQLPEEGLKFMVYLQKENIIDESGMPKERFSAEFPKEGPSILRIQQVVRGDSAAYFCASSPFRVSPLHFGNGTRLTVT.

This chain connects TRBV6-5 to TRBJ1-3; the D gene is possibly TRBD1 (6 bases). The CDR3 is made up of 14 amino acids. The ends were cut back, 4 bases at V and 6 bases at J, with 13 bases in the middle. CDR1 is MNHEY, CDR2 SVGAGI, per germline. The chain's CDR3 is CASSSGVLQNTIYF. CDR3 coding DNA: TGTGCCAGCAGTTCAGGGGTACTCCAAAACACCATATATTTT.